The rows below give T cell receptor beta chains drawn from one sample of a study of T cells in tumors after PD-1 blockade. Assay used: immunoSEQ multiplex PCR; TCRdb lists only in-frame clones, some missing. The sample lists 8,200 or so clones; around three fifths were seen once. The sequencing here drew on tumor tissue, taken after anti-PD-1 treatment. These receptors were obtained from a human donor with basal cell carcinoma. The CDR3 runs from the conserved cysteine through the conserved F or W. The D gene is left open where the match is weak. Some rows mark clone size as missing; the rest say once, few, many or name a class of expanded clone.

abundance,d_gene,v_gene,j_gene,CDR3nt,CDR3aa
-,TRBD1,TRBV29-1,TRBJ2-7,TGCAGCGTTTCTAAGGGGGCGACCTACGAGCAGTACTTC,CSVSKGATYEQYF
-,TRBD1,TRBV20-1,TRBJ1-2,TGCAGTGCTACTGAGGGGGCCAATGGCTACACCTTC,CSATEGANGYTF
-,-,TRBV27,TRBJ1-2,TGTGCCAGCGGTTCCTTCATTGGGGGTAACTATGGCTACACCTTC,CASGSFIGGNYGYTF
-,-,TRBV4-2,TRBJ1-3,TGTGCCAGCAGCCACCTAGCCGACAGCTCTGGAAACACCATATATTTT,CASSHLADSSGNTIYF
-,-,TRBV5-1,TRBJ2-1,TGCGCCAGCAGGTCCGGGATCACGCAGGTCTTC,CASRSGITQVF
-,-,TRBV29-1,TRBJ1-2,TGCAGCGTGACGGGTGGCTACACCTTC,CSVTGGYTF
-,-,TRBV6-5,TRBJ1-5,TGTGCCAGCAGTTACGGCTCCGGGGCGGGCAATCAGCCCCAGCATTTT,CASSYGSGAGNQPQHF
-,-,TRBV2,TRBJ2-7,TGTGCCAGCACCGAACGACAGATTTCCTACGAGCAGTACTTC,CASTERQISYEQYF
-,TRBD1,TRBV30,TRBJ1-4,TGTGCCTGGAGTGCCCCGGACAGGTTAAATGAAAAACTGTTTTTT,CAWSAPDRLNEKLFF
few,-,TRBV28,TRBJ2-1,TGTGCCAGCAGCCAGCGCAATGAGCAGTTCTTC,CASSQRNEQFF
-,TRBD1,TRBV11-1,TRBJ2-7,TGTGCCAGCAGAGACAGGGGAACCTACGAGCAGTACTTC,CASRDRGTYEQYF
-,-,TRBV3-1/TRBV3-2,TRBJ2-3,TGTGCCAGCACCAGGGGAAGGGACCTCACAGATACGCAGTATTTT,CASTRGRDLTDTQYF
-,TRBD1,TRBV29-1,TRBJ2-7,TGCAGCGTTGTACCGGGACAGGGCTACGAGCAGTACTTC,CSVVPGQGYEQYF
few,-,TRBV4-1,TRBJ1-6,TGCGCCAGCAGCCAAGAGGTAGGGGGGGTTGGAATGAATTCACCCCTCCACTTT,CASSQEVGGVGMNSPLHF
-,-,TRBV10-3,TRBJ2-7,TGTGCCATCAGCCCCCTCGGCGGGGATCCCTACGAGCAGTACTTC,CAISPLGGDPYEQYF
-,TRBD1,TRBV3-1/TRBV3-2,TRBJ1-1,TGTGCCAGCAGCCCAGTACAGGGGGGAAACACTGAAGCTTTCTTT,CASSPVQGGNTEAFF
once,-,TRBV19,TRBJ1-5,TGTGCCAGTAGTATGTTGGGTAAGGGGCGTCGCGGCAATCAGCCCCAGCATTTT,CASSMLGKGRRGNQPQHF
-,-,TRBV12-2,TRBJ2-6,TGTGCAAGTCGCTTAGCGACGACTAGCGGGGGTACTGGGGCCAACGTCCTGACTTTC,CASRLATTSGGTGANVLTF
large,-,TRBV30,TRBJ2-3,TGTGCCTGGAGTGTACCGCGGGGCGGAGCAGATACGCAGTATTTT,CAWSVPRGGADTQYF